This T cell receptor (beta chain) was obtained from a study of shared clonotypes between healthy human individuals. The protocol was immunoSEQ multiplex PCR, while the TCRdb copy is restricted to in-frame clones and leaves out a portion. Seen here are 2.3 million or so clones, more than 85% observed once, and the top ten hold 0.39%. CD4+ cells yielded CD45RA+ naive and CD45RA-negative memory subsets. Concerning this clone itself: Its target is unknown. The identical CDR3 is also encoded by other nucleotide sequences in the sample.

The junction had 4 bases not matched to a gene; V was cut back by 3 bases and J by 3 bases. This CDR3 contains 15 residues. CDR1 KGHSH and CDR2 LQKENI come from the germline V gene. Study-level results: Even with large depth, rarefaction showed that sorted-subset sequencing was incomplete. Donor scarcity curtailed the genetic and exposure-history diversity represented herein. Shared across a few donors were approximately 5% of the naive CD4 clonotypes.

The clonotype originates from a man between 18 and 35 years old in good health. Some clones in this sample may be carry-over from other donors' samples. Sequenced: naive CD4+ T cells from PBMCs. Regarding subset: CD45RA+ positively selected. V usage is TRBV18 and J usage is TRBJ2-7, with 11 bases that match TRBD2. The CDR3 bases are TGTGCCAGCTCACCTCGGACTAGCGGGTACTACGAGCAGTACTTC. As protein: CASSPRTSGYYEQYF.